The 21 T cell receptor beta chains below come from one sample, sequenced in a study of breast tumors, draining lymph nodes, adjacent tissues. Breast cancer patients provided tissue from their axillary draining lymph nodes. TCRdb re-called the multiplex PCR reads with MiXCR, one entry per CDR3 protein. The table includes around 190,000 distinct CDR3 sequences, approximately 30% detected once. Sequencing was done on a sample of axillary lymph node tissue. Receptors were obtained from a female donor with breast cancer. Some clones in this sample may be carry-over from other donors' samples.

Worth noting for this clonotype: A much more abundant neighbour one base away suggests this may be a read error. This is likely a read error, given that the CDR3 carries no conserved phenylalanine or tryptophan at its end. This sequence joins TRBV18 and TRBJ2-6; 8 bases map to TRBD1. Germline V CDR1 and CDR2: KGHSH, LQKENI. V lost 6 bases and J lost 2; bases outside the gene matches: 6. CDR3 length: 16 residues. Here the CDR3 reads CASSSTGETGANVLTL. CDR3 nucleotides: TGTGCCAGCTCGTCGACAGGGGAGACTGGGGCCAACGTCCTGACTCTC.

Many counts were recorded for this clonotype. This CDR3 is CATSTRTGEYEQYF. The CDR3 region has the DNA TGTGCCACCAGCACCCGGACAGGGGAATACGAGCAGTACTTC. The V and J genes are TRBV15 and TRBJ2-7, with TRBD1 matching 9 bases. CDR3 length: 14 amino acids. The J segment lost 4 bases and the V segment lost 4 bases, leaving 5 bases of the junction unmatched. Germline CDR1 reads LNHNV; CDR2 reads YYDKDF (reference sequence).

A word on this clonotype: This sequence may be a read error, since a much larger clone differs from it by one base. V gene TRBV5-6 combines with J gene TRBJ2-7; 15 nucleotides match TRBD2. V gave up 4 bases and J gave up 7 bases; unmatched junction bases: 9. CDR3 length: 16 residues. Germline V gives CDR1 SGHDT, CDR2 YYEEEE. CDR3: CASSPVRTSGREEQYF. CDR3 nucleotide sequence: TGTGCCAGCAGCCCGGTGCGGACTAGCGGGAGGGAAGAGCAGTACTTC.

This clonotype was detected ten times or more. V and J are TRBV7-2 and TRBJ1-1; D not resolved. The germline gives CDR1 SGHTA, CDR2 FQGNSA. The CDR3 covers 15 residues. V shed 7 bases and J shed 3 bases, with 18 bases lying between them. The CDR3 reads CASTPRGGRYTEAFF. In nucleotides, the CDR3 is TGTGCCAGCACCCCGCGGGGAGGCCGATACACTGAAGCTTTCTTT.

This clonotype was found many times. V and J are TRBV5-5 and TRBJ2-7; D uncertain. V lost 7 bases and J lost 4, with 15 bases in between. CDR1 is SGHKS, CDR2 YYEKEE, per germline (reference sequence). The CDR3 sequence is 13 residues long. CDR3 sequence: CASRDRFQYEQYF. The CDR3 DNA reads as TGTGCCAGCCGTGACCGCTTCCAATACGAGCAGTACTTC.

In this sample, this clonotype turned up many times. V and J are TRBV7-9 and TRBJ2-1; 8 bases map to TRBD2. The CDR3 totals 15 residues. Germline loops: CDR1 SEHNR, CDR2 FQNEAQ (reference sequence). The trim removed 5 bases at V and 7 bases at J, leaving 10 bases unmatched. CDR3 nucleotide sequence: TGTGCCAGCAGCCCCCAGGCGGGGGGTCTTAATGAGCAGTTCTTC. Translation: CASSPQAGGLNEQFF.

This rearrangement joins TRBV6-2 or TRBV6-3 to TRBJ2-1; D perhaps matches TRBD2 (7 bases). Deletions cut 4 bases from V and 10 bases from J, with 17 bases between. This CDR3 contains 14 residues. Per germline, CDR1 MNHEY and CDR2 SVGEGT. The chain's CDR3 is CASSSAGADLEQFF. CDR3 nucleotide sequence: TGTGCCAGCAGTTCCGCGGGGGCGGACTTAGAGCAGTTCTTC.

In its sample, this clonotype was seen many times. The V and J genes are TRBV5-6 and TRBJ2-7; D call uncertain. CDR3 length: 14 amino acids. Germline CDR1 SGHDT, CDR2 YYEEEE. V lost 0 bases and J lost 2, with 9 bases in between. The CDR3 reads CASSLETPAYEQYF. CDR3 sequence (DNA): TGTGCCAGCAGCTTGGAGACCCCTGCCTACGAGCAGTACTTC.

This clonotype was counted at least ten times. The genes are TRBV2 and TRBJ2-6; D is unclear. The CDR3 has 15 amino acids. Germline V lookup: CDR1 SNHLY, CDR2 FYNNEI. The V end was cut by 6 bases, the J end by 2 bases, with 11 bases between. The DNA of the CDR3 is TGTGCCAGCAGAGGCACGGCTACTGGGGCCAACGTCCTGACTTTC. Translated: CASRGTATGANVLTF.

As for this clonotype: A much larger clone differs from this one at a single base, so this may be a read error. V usage is TRBV6-5 and J usage is TRBJ2-7; perhaps TRBD1 as D (5 bases). From germline, CDR1 is MNHEY and CDR2 SVGAGI. The CDR3 is 13 residues long. Trimming removed 7 bases from V and 6 bases from J, with 16 bases in between. CDR3 nucleotides: TGTGCCAGCACTAACGCAGGGCAACGCGAGCAGTACTTC. This sequence encodes CASTNAGQREQYF.

This clonotype was counted ten times or more. The J gene is TRBJ2-7, the V gene TRBV7-8; 7 bases map to TRBD1. The ends lost 5 bases at V and 2 bases at J; junction bases unmatched: 9. The CDR3 spans 15 residues. Germline V CDR1 and CDR2: SGHVS, FQNEAQ. CDR3 sequence reads: CASSPNRGPPYEQYF. The CDR3 DNA is TGTGCCAGCAGCCCGAACAGGGGACCCCCCTACGAGCAGTACTTC. Complete variable domain (other parts from reference TRBV7-8 and TRBJ2-7): GAGVSQSPRYKVAKRGQDVALRCDPISGHVSLFWYQQALGQGPEFLTYFQNEAQLDKSGLPSDRFFAERPEGSVSTLKIQRTQQEDSAVYLCASSPNRGPPYEQYFGPGTRLTVT.

This clonotype has a count of ten or more. The chain is built from TRBV19 and TRBJ2-2, with 8 bases fitting TRBD1. The junction had 11 bases not matched to a gene; V was cut back by 7 bases and J by 4 bases. The CDR3 consists of 16 residues. From germline, CDR1 is LNHDA and CDR2 SQIVND (reference sequence). For the CDR3, the DNA is TGTGCCAGTACCCCAGAAGGACAGGGTACCACCGGGGAGCTGTTTTTT. This gives the protein CASTPEGQGTTGELFF.

This clonotype was seen repeatedly, ten times or more. This chain connects TRBV18 to TRBJ1-6; TRBD1 might be the D (5 bases). Germline assignment: CDR1 KGHSH and CDR2 LQKENI. Deletions cut 4 bases from V and 16 bases from J, with 20 bases between. The CDR3 runs 14 residues. DNA for the CDR3: TGTGCCAGCTCACGCTCAGGGAAAAGAACTCAACTCCACTTT. This sequence encodes CASSRSGKRTQLHF.

The chain employs TRBV27 and TRBJ1-1; a possible D gene is TRBD1 (5 bases). The CDR3 has 13 amino acids. V lost 3 bases to trimming and J lost 5 bases, with 10 bases between them. Per germline, CDR1 MNHEY and CDR2 SMNVEV (reference sequence). In DNA form, the CDR3 reads TGTGCCAGCAGTTTGAGCAGGGAAACTGAAGCTTTCTTT. It specifies CASSLSRETEAFF.

This clonotype was recorded at least ten times. The chain has TRBV7-9 and TRBJ2-7; maybe TRBD1 (5 bases). Trimming removed 5 bases from V and 2 bases from J, with 13 bases in between. Germline assignment: CDR1 SEHNR and CDR2 FQNEAQ (reference sequence). The CDR3 has 14 amino acids. The CDR3 DNA sequence: TGTGCCAGCAGCAACGTCAGGGCGACCTACGAGCAGTACTTC. Its translation: CASSNVRATYEQYF.

Details on this clonotype: Germline and junction disagree at one end, which may indicate a read error. The CDR3 spells CSAPKTSDNEQFF. CDR3 in DNA: TGCAGTGCTCCAAAGACTAGCGACAATGAACAGTTCTTC. The V call is TRBV20-1, the J call TRBJ2-1; 8 nucleotides match TRBD2. Germline V gene lookup returns CDR1 DFQATT and CDR2 SNEGSKA (reference sequence). This CDR3 is 13 amino acids long.

This clonotype has ten or more counts. V and J are TRBV11-2 and TRBJ2-3; 16 bases line up with TRBD2. V dropped 5 bases and J dropped 5; count of bases not matched to a gene: 4. Germline CDR1 and CDR2: SGHAT and FQNNGV. This CDR3 contains 16 residues. As DNA, the CDR3 is TGTGCCAGCAGCGGGGGACTAGCGGGAGGGCAAGATACGCAGTATTTT. This codes for CASSGGLAGGQDTQYF.

The chain links TRBV6-6 to TRBJ1-3, with 9 bases fitting TRBD1. The V gene end was trimmed by 5 bases and the J gene end by 9 bases; junction bases not matched to a gene: 5. Germline CDR1 and CDR2: MNHNY and SVGAGI (reference sequence). The CDR3 loop spans 13 amino acids. CDR3 sequence (DNA): TGTGCCAGCAGTCGGACAGGGGAGGCCACCATATATTTT. Translation: CASSRTGEATIYF.

This clonotype was counted many times. This chain uses TRBV10-3 with TRBJ1-5; tentative D call: TRBD1 (5 bases). Germline CDR1 and CDR2: ENHRY and SYGVKD. V lost 5 bases, J lost 1 base, and 12 bases lay in between. The CDR3 runs 15 residues. As DNA, the CDR3 is TGTGCCATCAGTAAAGACCAGGGCAGCAATCAGCCCCAGCATTTT. This codes for CAISKDQGSNQPQHF.

This clonotype has a single count. This may be a read error: a much more frequent sequence differs by one nucleotide. CDR3 nucleotide sequence: TGTGCCAGCAGCTTGAAGGACACCGGGGAGCTGTCTTTT. Encoded protein: CASSLKDTGELSF. The chain is built from TRBV5-4 and TRBJ2-2; the D call may be TRBD1 or TRBD2 (5 bases each). Germline-derived CDR1 and CDR2 are SGHNT and YYREEE (reference sequence). The CDR3 totals 13 residues.

In its sample, this clonotype was seen many times. The chain links TRBV7-3 to TRBJ2-2; D possibly corresponds to TRBD2 (5 bases). Trimming took 2 bases from V and 2 from J, leaving 6 bases between them. This CDR3 comprises 14 residues. Germline V CDR1 and CDR2: SGHTA, FQGTGA. The CDR3, as DNA: TGTGCCAGCAGCTTATCGGGAAACACCGGGGAGCTGTTTTTT. It encodes CASSLSGNTGELFF.